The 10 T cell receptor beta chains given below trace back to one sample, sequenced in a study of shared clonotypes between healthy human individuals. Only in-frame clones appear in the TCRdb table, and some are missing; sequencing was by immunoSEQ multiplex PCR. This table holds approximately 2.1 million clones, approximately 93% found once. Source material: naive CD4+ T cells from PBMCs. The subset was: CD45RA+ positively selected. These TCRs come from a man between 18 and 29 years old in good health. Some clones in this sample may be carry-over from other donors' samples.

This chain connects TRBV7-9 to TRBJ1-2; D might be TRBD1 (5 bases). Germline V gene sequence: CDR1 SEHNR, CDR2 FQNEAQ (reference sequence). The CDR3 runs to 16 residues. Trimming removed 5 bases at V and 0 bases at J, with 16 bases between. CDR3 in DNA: TGTGCCAGCAGCAGTCAGGGTTCCCTAGCTAACTATGGCTACACCTTC. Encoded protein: CASSSQGSLANYGYTF.

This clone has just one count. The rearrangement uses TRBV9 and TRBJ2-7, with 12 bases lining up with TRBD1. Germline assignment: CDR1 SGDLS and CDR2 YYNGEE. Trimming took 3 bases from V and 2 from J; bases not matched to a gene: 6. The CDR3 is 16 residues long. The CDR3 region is CASSAMGQGAPYEQYF. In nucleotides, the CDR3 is TGTGCCAGCAGCGCAATGGGACAGGGGGCACCCTACGAGCAGTACTTC.

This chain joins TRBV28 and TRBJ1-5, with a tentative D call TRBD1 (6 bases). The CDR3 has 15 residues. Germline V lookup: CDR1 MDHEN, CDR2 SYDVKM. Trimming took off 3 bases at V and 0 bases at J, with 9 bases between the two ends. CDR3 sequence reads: CASSFYRVSNQPQHF. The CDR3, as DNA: TGTGCCAGCAGTTTCTACAGGGTTAGCAATCAGCCCCAGCATTTT.

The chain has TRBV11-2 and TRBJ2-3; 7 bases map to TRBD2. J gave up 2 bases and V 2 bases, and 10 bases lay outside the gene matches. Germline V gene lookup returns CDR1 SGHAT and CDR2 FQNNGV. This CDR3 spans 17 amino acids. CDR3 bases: TGTGCCAGCAGCTTATCATCGGGGGGTCGATACACAGATACGCAGTATTTT. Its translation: CASSLSSGGRYTDTQYF. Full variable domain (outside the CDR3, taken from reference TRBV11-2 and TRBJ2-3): EAGVAQSPRYKIIEKRQSVAFWCNPISGHATLYWYQQILGQGPKLLIQFQNNGVVDDSQLPKDRFSAERLKGVDSTLKIQPAKLEDSAVYLCASSLSSGGRYTDTQYFGPGTRLTVL.

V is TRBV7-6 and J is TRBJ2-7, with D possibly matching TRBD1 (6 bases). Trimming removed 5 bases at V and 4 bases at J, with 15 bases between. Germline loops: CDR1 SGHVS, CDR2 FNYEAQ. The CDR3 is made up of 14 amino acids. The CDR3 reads CASSHGTTDYEQYF. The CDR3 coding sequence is TGTGCCAGCAGCCACGGGACAACCGATTACGAGCAGTACTTC.

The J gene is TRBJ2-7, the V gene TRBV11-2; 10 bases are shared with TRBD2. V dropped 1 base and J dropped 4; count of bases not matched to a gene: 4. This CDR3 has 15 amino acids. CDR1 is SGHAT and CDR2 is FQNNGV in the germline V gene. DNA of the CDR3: TGTGCCAGCAGCTTAGGGCCTAGCGGGAGTTACGAGCAGTACTTC. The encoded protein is CASSLGPSGSYEQYF.

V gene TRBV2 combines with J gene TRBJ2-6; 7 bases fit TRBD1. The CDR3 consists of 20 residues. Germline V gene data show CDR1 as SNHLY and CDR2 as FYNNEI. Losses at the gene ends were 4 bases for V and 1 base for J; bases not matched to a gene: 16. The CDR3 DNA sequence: TGTGCCAGCAGTGCCAGGATAGAGGGGACAGCCCCTTCTGGGGCCAACGTCCTGACTTTC. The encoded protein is CASSARIEGTAPSGANVLTF.

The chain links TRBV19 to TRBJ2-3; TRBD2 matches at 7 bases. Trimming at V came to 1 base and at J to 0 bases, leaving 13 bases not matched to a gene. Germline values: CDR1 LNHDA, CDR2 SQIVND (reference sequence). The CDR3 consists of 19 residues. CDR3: CASSIANSGPLSSTDTQYF. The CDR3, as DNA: TGTGCCAGTAGTATAGCGAATAGCGGGCCATTGTCTAGCACAGATACGCAGTATTTT.

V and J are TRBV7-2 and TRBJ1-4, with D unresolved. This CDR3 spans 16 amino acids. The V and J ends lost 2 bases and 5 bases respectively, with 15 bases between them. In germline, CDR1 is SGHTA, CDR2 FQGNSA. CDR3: CASSLYANSPNEKLFF. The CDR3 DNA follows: TGTGCCAGCAGCTTATACGCCAACAGCCCGAATGAAAAACTGTTTTTT.

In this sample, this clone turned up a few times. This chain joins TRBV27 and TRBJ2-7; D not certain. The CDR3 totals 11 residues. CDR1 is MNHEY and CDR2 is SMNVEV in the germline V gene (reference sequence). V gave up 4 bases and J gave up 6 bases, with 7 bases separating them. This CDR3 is CASSSSTEQYF. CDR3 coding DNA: TGTGCCAGCAGTTCGAGTACCGAGCAGTACTTC.